This T cell receptor (beta chain) was recorded in a study of cytomegalovirus exposure and HLA in healthy donors. Study as a whole: The 120 or so validation repertoires and the approximately 640 first-cohort repertoires shared a platform, a later analysis reported. Study-wide results and limits: Most observed TCR sequences were rare, whereas some public TCRs were detected in many donors.

A note on this clone: Antigen unknown.

Data came from immunoSEQ multiplex PCR; TCRdb stores just in-frame clones and leaves some out. The sample consists of about 54,000 clones, more than 70% of them appearing once. V lost 3 bases to trimming and J lost 8 bases; unmatched junction nucleotides: 14. CDR3 length: 16 residues. Germline CDR1 LNHDA, CDR2 SQIVND (reference sequence). The material sequenced was PBMCs. The rearrangement joins TRBV19 to TRBJ1-2; 8 bases are a match to TRBD1. This TCR derives from a woman aged 18 to 35 in good health and CMV-seropositive. The CDR3 bases are TGTGCCAGTAGTATGGGGGACAGGAGGGGTGGCGGAGGCTACACCTTC. It codes for CASSMGDRRGGGGYTF. The variable domain in full, with the rest retrieved from reference TRBV19 and TRBJ1-2, is DGGITQSPKYLFRKEGQNVTLSCEQNLNHDAMYWYRQDPGQGLRLIYYSQIVNDFQKGDIAEGYSVSREKKESFPLTVTSAQKNPTAFYLCASSMGDRRGGGGYTFGSGTRLTVV.